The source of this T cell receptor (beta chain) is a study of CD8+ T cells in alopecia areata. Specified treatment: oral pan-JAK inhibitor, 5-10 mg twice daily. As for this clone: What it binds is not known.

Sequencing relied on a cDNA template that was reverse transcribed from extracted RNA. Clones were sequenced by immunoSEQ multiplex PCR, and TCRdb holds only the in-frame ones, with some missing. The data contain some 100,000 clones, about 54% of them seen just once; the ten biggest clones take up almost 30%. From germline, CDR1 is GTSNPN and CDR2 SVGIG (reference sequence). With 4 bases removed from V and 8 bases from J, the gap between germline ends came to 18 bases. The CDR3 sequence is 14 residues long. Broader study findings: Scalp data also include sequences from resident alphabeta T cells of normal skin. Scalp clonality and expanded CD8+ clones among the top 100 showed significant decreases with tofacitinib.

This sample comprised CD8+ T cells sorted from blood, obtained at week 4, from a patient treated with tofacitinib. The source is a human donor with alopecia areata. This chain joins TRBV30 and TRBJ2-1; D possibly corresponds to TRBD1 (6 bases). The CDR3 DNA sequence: TGTGCCTGGAATACAGGGTGGGACATTGATGAGCAGTTCTTC. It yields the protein CAWNTGWDIDEQFF.